This T cell receptor beta chain emerged from a study of Graves' ophthalmopathy and Graves' hyperthyroidism. Study findings and constraints: The blood repertoire also included most expanded thyroid clonotypes above 0.001 frequency. Using 13 signatures, a model distinguished ophthalmopathy from stable hyperthyroidism, reaching about 89% sensitivity and around 81% specificity.

As the template, RNA transcripts were used to amplify TCR beta CDR3 regions. Second-round multiplex PCR came after first-round RT-PCR with HTBI primers. TCRdb used MiXCR to reprocess the multiplex PCR reads, holding one entry per CDR3 protein. The data show 300,000 to 350,000 distinct CDR3 sequences, under 20% seen once. This clonotype was recorded at least ten times. Its antigen is currently unknown. Ineligible for inclusion were patients with other autoimmune diseases, uncontrolled infections, pregnancy or lactation. Fresh peripheral blood, around 9.8 ml, was the PBMC source. This receptor was obtained from an adult man with Graves' ophthalmopathy. The specimen was peripheral blood.

The CDR3 coding sequence is TGTGCCAGCACCGAAGGACAGGGGTTCAACTACGAGCAGTACTTC. Its translation is CASTEGQGFNYEQYF. This rearrangement joins TRBV6-1 to TRBJ2-7; 9 bases match TRBD1. The germline CDR1 and CDR2 sequences are MNHNS and SASEGT. This CDR3 is 15 amino acids long. V was pared by 7 bases and J by 3 bases, with 10 bases of the junction left unmatched.